This T cell receptor (beta chain) was sequenced during a study of CD8 T cells in Susac syndrome. Study-wide context: When blood was drawn, patients with Susac syndrome were on intravenous immunoglobulin alone, on corticosteroids, or therapy-naive. Findings and caveats of the study: There was no clonal expansion in the CD4+ T cell repertoires of Susac syndrome.

Reverse transcription used about 0.45 to 1 ug RNA and random hexamers. In TCRdb, the immunoSEQ multiplex PCR reads were re-called with MiXCR into one record per CDR3 protein. The sample lists around 170,000 distinct CDR3 sequences; approximately 94% were seen once. As to this clonotype: Its antigen is currently unknown.

Patients with Susac syndrome fulfilled recently defined diagnostic criteria for definite or probable disease. Sequenced: CD4+ T cells from PBMCs. The TCR originated in a human donor with Susac syndrome.

In DNA, the CDR3 is TGTGCCAGCAGCTTGAACGGATATCAGCCCCAGCATTTT. This sequence encodes CASSLNGYQPQHF. The chain recombines TRBV5-6 with TRBJ1-5; no reliable D call. The CDR3 extends over 13 amino acids. V was cut by 1 base and J by 5 bases, with 7 bases left in between. Per the germline V gene, CDR1 is SGHDT and CDR2 is YYEEEE.